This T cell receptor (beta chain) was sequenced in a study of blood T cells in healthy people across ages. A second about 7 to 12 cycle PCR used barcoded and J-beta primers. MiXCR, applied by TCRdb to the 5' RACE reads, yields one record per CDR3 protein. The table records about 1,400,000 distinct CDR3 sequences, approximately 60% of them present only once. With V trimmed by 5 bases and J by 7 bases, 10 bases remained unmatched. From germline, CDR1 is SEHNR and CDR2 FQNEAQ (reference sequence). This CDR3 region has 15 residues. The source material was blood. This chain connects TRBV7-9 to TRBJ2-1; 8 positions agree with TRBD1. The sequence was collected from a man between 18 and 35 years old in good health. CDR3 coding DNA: TGTGCCAGCAGCCACCGCCCGACAGGGGAAAATGAGCAGTTCTTC. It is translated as CASSHRPTGENEQFF.